This entry lists 26 T cell receptor beta chains sequenced from one sample in a study of cytomegalovirus exposure and HLA in healthy donors. The PCR ran on 60 Vbeta and 13 Jbeta primers. The method was immunoSEQ multiplex PCR; TCRdb's version includes in-frame clones alone and lacks a portion of them. In the table there are nearly 200,000 clones, more than 75% of which are singletons. Sequencing was done on a sample of PBMCs. The receptors come from a woman aged 45-65 years in good health and CMV-seropositive.

The V and J genes are TRBV18 and TRBJ2-3; 7 nucleotides match TRBD2. This CDR3 has 17 amino acids. The germline CDR1 and CDR2 sequences are KGHSH and LQKENI. Trimming at V came to 3 bases and at J to 0 bases, leaving 9 bases not matched to a gene. For the CDR3, the DNA is TGTGCCAGCTCACCCCGGGGCGGGAGTTCTAGCACAGATACGCAGTATTTT. Its protein is CASSPRGGSSSTDTQYF.

The chain recombines TRBV6-5 with TRBJ2-5, with TRBD1 identical over 7 bases. The CDR3 sequence is 13 residues long. The junction had 4 bases not matched to a gene; V was cut back by 7 bases and J by 2 bases. The germline V gene encodes CDR1 MNHEY and CDR2 SVGAGI. The CDR3 is CASTRDRQETQYF. The CDR3 DNA reads TGTGCCAGCACCCGGGACAGACAAGAGACCCAGTACTTC.

A single count supports this clone. This chain links TRBV10-1 with TRBJ2-1, with TRBD1 matching over 9 bases. Germline assignment: CDR1 WNHNN and CDR2 SYGVQD (reference sequence). V lost 2 bases to trimming and J lost 7 bases; unmatched junction nucleotides: 3. This CDR3 is 14 amino acids long. CDR3 residues: CASSEPGTGNEQFF. The CDR3 DNA reads TGCGCCAGCAGTGAGCCCGGGACAGGGAATGAGCAGTTCTTC.

The chain has TRBV4-2 and TRBJ1-2; maybe TRBD1 (5 bases). The germline V gene has CDR1 LGHNA and CDR2 YNFKEQ. V was pared by 1 base and J by 6 bases, with 15 bases between. The CDR3 spans 15 residues. The CDR3 DNA reads TGTGCCAGCAGCCAAGTTGGGGCCAGGGAGGATGGCTACACCTTC. Its translation is CASSQVGAREDGYTF.

This clone occurred a few times. The V gene is TRBV6-1, the J gene TRBJ2-7, with TRBD1 as a possible D gene (7 bases). V was cut by 4 bases and J by 4 bases, with 17 bases left in between. CDR3 length equals 15 residues. From germline, CDR1 is MNHNS and CDR2 SASEGT. CDR3 sequence: CASSGGGGRGYEQYF. The CDR3 DNA reads TGTGCCAGCAGTGGTGGGGGAGGCAGGGGGTACGAGCAGTACTTC.

CDR3 loop: CASSKPDSPTGELFF. Here the CDR3 DNA reads TGTGCCAGCAGCAAACCGGACAGCCCCACCGGGGAGCTGTTTTTT. This chain uses TRBV21-1 with TRBJ2-2; TRBD1, as called in the table, went unchecked against the DNA. TRBV21-1 is tagged as a pseudogene. The CDR3 runs to 15 residues.

CDR3 residues: CAWAPSGDTQYF. Written as DNA, the CDR3 is TGTGCCTGGGCCCCCTCGGGAGATACGCAGTATTTT. The rearrangement joins TRBV30 to TRBJ2-3, with D unclear. The germline gives CDR1 GTSNPN, CDR2 SVGIG (reference sequence). The CDR3 loop spans 12 amino acids. Between the trimmed V and J ends, which lost 5 bases and 5 bases, there was a span of 11 bases.

The chain uses TRBV4-1 and TRBJ1-3, with 12 bases that match TRBD1. The CDR3 spans 17 residues. The germline V gene encodes CDR1 MGHRA and CDR2 YSYEKL. V lost 2 bases to trimming and J lost 4 bases; unmatched junction nucleotides: 6. The CDR3 here is CASSQPGQGARGNTIYF. The CDR3 coding sequence is TGCGCCAGCAGCCAACCGGGACAGGGGGCGAGGGGAAACACCATATATTTT.

This chain joins TRBV28 and TRBJ2-7; TRBD2 matches 14 bases. V dropped 3 bases and J dropped 3; count of bases not matched to a gene: 10. The CDR3 sequence is 18 residues long. The germline V gene encodes CDR1 MDHEN and CDR2 SYDVKM. CDR3 in amino acids: CASSFPGTSGSIVYEQYF. The CDR3 region has the DNA TGTGCCAGCAGTTTCCCAGGGACTAGCGGGAGTATAGTCTACGAGCAGTACTTC.

This chain connects TRBV19 to TRBJ2-3, with 9 bases fitting TRBD2. The CDR3 has 16 amino acids. Germline V lookup: CDR1 LNHDA, CDR2 SQIVND (reference sequence). V dropped 6 bases and J dropped 0; count of bases not matched to a gene: 7. CDR3 bases: TGTGCCAGTAGAGGCGGGGGGGGATCTAGCACAGATACGCAGTATTTT. Amino acids: CASRGGGGSSTDTQYF.

This chain connects TRBV27 to TRBJ1-1; 8 bases map to TRBD1. After removal of 3 bases from V and 0 bases from J, the junction contained 9 bases not matched to a gene. The germline V gene encodes CDR1 MNHEY and CDR2 SMNVEV (reference sequence). This CDR3 is built from 17 residues. CDR3 bases: TGTGCCAGCAGTTTTGGACAGGGCCACTACATGAACACTGAAGCTTTCTTT. Translating it yields CASSFGQGHYMNTEAFF.

The chain carries TRBV7-2 and TRBJ2-7; TRBD2 matches at 9 bases. The ends lost 1 base at V and 0 bases at J; junction bases unmatched: 4. Germline V lookup: CDR1 SGHTA, CDR2 FQGNSA. The CDR3 is 16 residues long. CDR3 amino acids: CASSLDETSGSYEQYF. For the CDR3, the DNA is TGTGCCAGCAGCTTAGACGAGACTAGCGGCTCCTACGAGCAGTACTTC. Together with reference TRBV7-2 and TRBJ2-7, the CDR3 gives the full variable domain: GAGVSQSPSNKVTEKGKDVELRCDPISGHTALYWYRQSLGQGLEFLIYFQGNSAPDKSGLPSDRFSAERTGGSVSTLTIQRTQQEDSAVYLCASSLDETSGSYEQYFGPGTRLTVT.

This chain joins TRBV10-3 and TRBJ1-4; unclear D gene. The CDR3 runs to 14 residues. V was pared by 3 bases and J by 7 bases, with 12 bases between. CDR1 and CDR2 from the germline V gene are ENHRY and SYGVKD. CDR3 sequence reads: CAISEASWGEKLFF. In nucleotides, the CDR3 is TGTGCCATCAGTGAAGCTAGCTGGGGTGAAAAACTGTTTTTT.

The CDR3 DNA reads as TGTGCCAGCAGCCGCCAGAGACAGGGTACCTATGGCTACACCTTC. Its protein is CASSRQRQGTYGYTF. V is TRBV13 and J is TRBJ1-2; 7 bases align to TRBD1. CDR1 PRHDT and CDR2 FYEKMQ come from the germline V gene (reference sequence). CDR3 length equals 15 residues. V gave up 5 bases and J gave up 4 bases; unmatched junction bases: 10. Full variable domain (rest looked up from reference TRBV13 and TRBJ1-2): AAGVIQSPRHLIKEKRETATLKCYPIPRHDTVYWYQQGPGQDPQFLISFYEKMQSDKGSIPDRFSAQQFSDYHSELNMSSLELGDSALYFCASSRQRQGTYGYTFGSGTRLTVV.

This chain joins TRBV28 and TRBJ2-2; D gene uncertain. Germline CDR1 reads MDHEN; CDR2 reads SYDVKM. Trimming pared 4 bases from V and 0 bases from J, leaving 9 bases between. The CDR3 is 15 amino acids. CDR3 nucleotide sequence: TGTGCCAGCAGTTCCCCTCCAGCGAACACCGGGGAGCTGTTTTTT. Residues: CASSSPPANTGELFF.

J is TRBJ1-5 and V is TRBV19, with D possibly being TRBD1 (5 bases). The CDR3 consists of 15 residues. Germline loops: CDR1 LNHDA, CDR2 SQIVND (reference sequence). Trimming pared 6 bases from V and 0 bases from J, leaving 12 bases between. CDR3 sequence: CASSSGMGSNQPQHF. CDR3 coding DNA: TGTGCCAGTAGCTCAGGGATGGGTAGCAATCAGCCCCAGCATTTT.

V gene TRBV28 combines with J gene TRBJ1-1; D is ambiguous. Trimming took 7 bases from V and 1 from J, leaving 13 bases between them. Germline-derived CDR1 and CDR2 are MDHEN and SYDVKM. The CDR3 contains 14 residues. DNA of the CDR3: TGTGCCAGCATTGCAGGCGATTGGAACACTGAAGCTTTCTTT. As protein: CASIAGDWNTEAFF.

Points on this clone: The sample carries other DNA sequences with the same CDR3. V and J are TRBV5-1 and TRBJ1-4, with 7 bases aligning to TRBD1. Losses at the gene ends were 4 bases for V and 5 bases for J; bases not matched to a gene: 8. This CDR3 has 15 amino acids. Germline-derived CDR1 and CDR2 are SGHRS and YFSETQ. The CDR3 loop reads CASSLTGATNEKLFF. CDR3 in DNA: TGCGCCAGCAGCCTAACAGGGGCCACGAATGAAAAACTGTTTTTT.

V usage is TRBV25-1 and J usage is TRBJ2-7, with 8 bases fitting TRBD1. This CDR3 spans 15 amino acids. With 4 bases clipped from V and 4 bases from J, the junction kept 9 bases outside the gene matches. Germline V gene lookup returns CDR1 MGHDK and CDR2 SYGVNS. The CDR3 spells CASSGYDRGWYEQYF. The DNA for the CDR3 is TGTGCCAGCAGTGGATACGACAGGGGTTGGTACGAGCAGTACTTC.

The J gene is TRBJ1-2, the V gene TRBV7-2; possibly TRBD1 for D (5 bases). The CDR3 consists of 12 residues. Germline V gene sequence: CDR1 SGHTA, CDR2 FQGNSA. The V gene lost 3 bases and the J gene lost 5 bases, with 7 bases spanning the gap. CDR3 protein: CASSFGGYGYTF. The DNA for the CDR3 is TGTGCCAGCAGCTTCGGGGGGTATGGCTACACCTTC.

This clone was detected only a few times. The chain links TRBV7-7 to TRBJ2-7; 12 nucleotides align to TRBD2. The CDR3 loop spans 14 amino acids. Per the germline V gene, CDR1 is SSHAT and CDR2 is FNYEAQ (reference sequence). Trimming took 5 bases from V and 5 from J; bases not matched to a gene: 4. CDR3 amino acids: CASSRTSGVDEQYF. CDR3 bases: TGTGCCAGCAGCCGGACTAGCGGGGTCGACGAGCAGTACTTC.

This chain links TRBV30 with TRBJ1-2; TRBD1 matches 8 bases. V lost 3 bases and J lost 2; bases outside the gene matches: 8. The CDR3 totals 15 residues. Germline lookup yields CDR1 GTSNPN and CDR2 SVGIG (reference sequence). CDR3 bases: TGTGCCTGGAGGGCCGGGACAGGTCACAACTATGGCTACACCTTC. Translation: CAWRAGTGHNYGYTF.

The rearrangement joins TRBV5-1 to TRBJ2-5, with D hard to call. The germline V gene encodes CDR1 SGHRS and CDR2 YFSETQ. The CDR3 is made up of 13 amino acids. Trimming cost V 0 bases and J 5 bases, with 8 bases left between them. The CDR3 is CASSLADGETQYF. The CDR3 DNA reads as TGCGCCAGCAGCTTGGCAGACGGGGAGACCCAGTACTTC.

The chain couples TRBV27 to TRBJ1-1; D is ambiguous. Germline V gene lookup returns CDR1 MNHEY and CDR2 SMNVEV (reference sequence). This CDR3 has 14 amino acids. The V and J ends lost 2 bases and 0 bases respectively, with 7 bases between them. As DNA, the CDR3 is TGTGCCAGCAGTTTAGCGGGAATGAACACTGAAGCTTTCTTT. Translated: CASSLAGMNTEAFF.

The rearrangement links TRBV19 to TRBJ1-2, with 8 bases aligning to TRBD1. The CDR3 covers 14 residues. The germline V gene has CDR1 LNHDA and CDR2 SQIVND (reference sequence). V was clipped by 6 bases and J by 4 bases; unmatched bases: 7. CDR3 bases: TGTGCCAGTAGAACCGACAGGGGATTCTATGGCTACACCTTC. This sequence encodes CASRTDRGFYGYTF.

For this clone: One junction end disagrees with the germline gene, perhaps due to a read error. The V gene is TRBV19, the J gene TRBJ2-5, with D possibly being TRBD1 (5 bases). The CDR3 is made up of 13 amino acids. CDR1 is LNHDA and CDR2 is SQIVND in the germline V gene (reference sequence). The chain's CDR3 is CATSKGPQETQYF. CDR3 DNA: TGTGCCACTAGTAAGGGGCCACAAGAGACCCAGTACTTC.